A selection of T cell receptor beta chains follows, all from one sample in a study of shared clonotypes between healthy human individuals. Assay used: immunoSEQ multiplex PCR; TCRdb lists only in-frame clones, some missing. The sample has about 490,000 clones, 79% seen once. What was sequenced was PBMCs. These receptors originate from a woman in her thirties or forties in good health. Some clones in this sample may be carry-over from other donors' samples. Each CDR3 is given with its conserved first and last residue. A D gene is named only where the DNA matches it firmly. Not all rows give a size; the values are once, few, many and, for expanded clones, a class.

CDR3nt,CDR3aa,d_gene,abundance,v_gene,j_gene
TGTGCCAGCAGTGAACCAAAGGAGCAGTACTTC,CASSEPKEQYF,.,many,TRBV2,TRBJ2-7
TGCGCCAGCAGTCGTGGGACTAGCGGGATGAACACCGGGGAGCTGTTTTTT,CASSRGTSGMNTGELFF,TRBD2,.,TRBV5-1,TRBJ2-2
TGTGCCAGCACCACAGGGGGGAGCTCCTACAATGAGCAGTTCTTC,CASTTGGSSYNEQFF,TRBD1,.,TRBV9,TRBJ2-1
TGCGCCAGCAGCTCGGGACAGGGGCGCCTCTTTGGAAGTGAAAAACTGTTTTTT,CASSSGQGRLFGSEKLFF,TRBD1,few,TRBV5-1,TRBJ1-4
TGTGCCAGCAGTGCGTGGTTGGGAGAGCAGTTCTTC,CASSAWLGEQFF,.,once,TRBV6-1,TRBJ2-1
TGTGCCAGCAGTTTTAGCGGGAGTAGGGATACGCAGTATTTT,CASSFSGSRDTQYF,TRBD2,.,TRBV28,TRBJ2-3
TGCAGCGTAAGGCCTACGGGGGACATTCAGTACTTC,CSVRPTGDIQYF,.,.,TRBV29-1,TRBJ2-4
TGCGCCAGCAGCACCCCGACGAGAGGGAAGCTCATGAACACTGAAGCTTTCTTT,CASSTPTRGKLMNTEAFF,.,.,TRBV4-1,TRBJ1-1
TGTGCCAGCCGTCAAAGGCTAGCGGGAGGCGAGCAGTTCTTC,CASRQRLAGGEQFF,TRBD2,.,TRBV7-8,TRBJ2-1
TGTGCCAGCAGCTTAATTGGGGCGGAGGACACCGGGGAGCTGTTTTTT,CASSLIGAEDTGELFF,.,.,TRBV13,TRBJ2-2
TGTGCCAGCAGTTTTACTGGGACAAGATTTAGCAATCAGCCCCAGCATTTT,CASSFTGTRFSNQPQHF,.,.,TRBV27,TRBJ1-5
TGTGCCAGCAGCCGGTGGGAACAAGAGACCCAGTACTTC,CASSRWEQETQYF,.,.,TRBV14,TRBJ2-5
TGTGCCTGGAGTATTGAGAACAATCAGCCCCAGCATTTT,CAWSIENNQPQHF,.,.,TRBV30,TRBJ1-5
TGTGCCAGCAGCAGATCTAGCGGGAGAATCACAGATACGCAGTATTTT,CASSRSSGRITDTQYF,.,.,TRBV21-1,TRBJ2-3
TGTGCCTACGACTTGTACAGACAATCCTACGAGCAGTACTTC,CAYDLYRQSYEQYF,.,.,TRBV7-9,TRBJ2-7
TGTGCCAGCAGTCGACGACTAGCGGAACGCTCCTACAATGAGCAGTTCTTC,CASSRRLAERSYNEQFF,TRBD2,.,TRBV27,TRBJ2-1
TGTGCCAGCAGCTTAGGCTCCGGACGGACTAATGAAAAACTGTTTTTT,CASSLGSGRTNEKLFF,.,.,TRBV7-8,TRBJ1-4
TGTGCCAGCAGTGATTTACAGGGGGCAAATGGCGAGCAGTACTTC,CASSDLQGANGEQYF,TRBD1,.,TRBV2,TRBJ2-7
TGTGCCAGCAGCTTACCGGGGTCTGGAAACACCATATATTTT,CASSLPGSGNTIYF,.,.,TRBV7-9,TRBJ1-3
TGTGCCAGCAGCGTAGGTTCGACAGCTGAAGCTTTCTTT,CASSVGSTAEAFF,.,.,TRBV9,TRBJ1-1
TGTGCCAGCAGCTCATCGACAGGTTTTCGAAACACCATATATTTT,CASSSSTGFRNTIYF,.,.,TRBV13,TRBJ1-3
TGTGCCAGTAGTTTCCATCTGGACAGTGACTATGGCTACACCTTC,CASSFHLDSDYGYTF,.,.,TRBV19,TRBJ1-2
TGTGCCAGCAGTGAACTATCGGCGGATACGCAGTATTTT,CASSELSADTQYF,.,.,TRBV2,TRBJ2-3
TGTGCCAGCATAGATGCCCGCTGCTGCACCGGGGAGCTGTTTTTT,CASIDARCCTGELFF,.,.,TRBV21-1,TRBJ2-2
TGCGCCAGCAGCTTGGCCGGAGGGGGCGATGGCTACACCTTC,CASSLAGGGDGYTF,TRBD1,.,TRBV5-1,TRBJ1-2
TGTGCCAGCAGTTTGAGGCAGGGGGCGCCCACCGGGGAGCTGTTTTTT,CASSLRQGAPTGELFF,TRBD1,.,TRBV27,TRBJ2-2
TGTGCCAGCAGCGTAGTTGGCAGCCCGACCGGGGAGCTGTTTTTT,CASSVVGSPTGELFF,.,.,TRBV9,TRBJ2-2
TGTGCCAGCAGCCCGACTAGACTAGTCAGTGGAAACATTCAGTACTTC,CASSPTRLVSGNIQYF,.,.,TRBV7-8,TRBJ2-4
TGTGCCAGCAGCTTAATGGGACTAGCGGCCGCGACCCAGTACTTC,CASSLMGLAAATQYF,TRBD2,.,TRBV11-2,TRBJ2-5
TGTGCCAGCAGCTTAGAAATCATTGTTGGCTATGGCTACACCTTC,CASSLEIIVGYGYTF,.,.,TRBV7-2,TRBJ1-2
TGTGCCAGAAGCCCTCCGGGGCTGCGGGGGAGCTCCTACGAGCAGTACTTC,CARSPPGLRGSSYEQYF,TRBD2,few,TRBV5-3,TRBJ2-7
TGCGCCAGCAGCTTGGGACAGTACAATGAGCAGTTCTTC,CASSLGQYNEQFF,.,.,TRBV5-1,TRBJ2-1
TGTGCCAGCAGTCTTGCCGGGAGATCCTATGGCTACACCTTC,CASSLAGRSYGYTF,.,.,TRBV27,TRBJ1-2
TGCGCCAGCAGCCCTGGACAGGGGAGGGAGACCCAGTACTTC,CASSPGQGRETQYF,TRBD1,.,TRBV10-2,TRBJ2-5
TGTGCCAGCAGCTTGGTGGCTAGCAGCGAGCAGTTCTTC,CASSLVASSEQFF,.,.,TRBV5-6,TRBJ2-1
TGCAGCGTGGATAGGACAGGGGGTAAGGAGCAGTACTTC,CSVDRTGGKEQYF,TRBD1,once,TRBV29-1,TRBJ2-7
TGCGCCAGCAGACAGGGATCCTACGAGCAGTACTTC,CASRQGSYEQYF,.,.,TRBV10-2,TRBJ2-7
TGTGCCAGCAGACTTAGACCTAACACTGAAGCTTTCTTT,CASRLRPNTEAFF,.,.,TRBV6-6,TRBJ1-1
TGTGCCTGGGGGGAAAGGGGACTCTACAATGAGCAGTTCTTC,CAWGERGLYNEQFF,.,.,TRBV30,TRBJ2-1
TGTGCCAGCTCAACCCGACAGGGGACTAATGAAAAACTGTTTTTT,CASSTRQGTNEKLFF,TRBD1,.,TRBV18,TRBJ1-4
TGTGCCAGCAGTGATCTACGGTCCTCCCACAGGGAGGATACGCAGTATTTT,CASSDLRSSHREDTQYF,.,few,TRBV2,TRBJ2-3
TGTGCCAGCAGTGGGTCAGATACGCAGTATTTT,CASSGSDTQYF,.,.,TRBV28,TRBJ2-3
TGTGCCAGCAGCTTCGGGCCCTACACCGGGGAGCTGTTTTTT,CASSFGPYTGELFF,.,.,TRBV7-3,TRBJ2-2
TGTGCCAGCAGCTTGACAGGTCCCCTCGAGCAGTACTTC,CASSLTGPLEQYF,.,.,TRBV7-8,TRBJ2-7
TGTGCCAGCACCTCCCACACTGAAGCTTTCTTT,CASTSHTEAFF,.,.,TRBV28,TRBJ1-1
TGCGCCAGCAGCCCCGGACAGGATATGGAAGGCTACACCTTC,CASSPGQDMEGYTF,TRBD1,.,TRBV5-1,TRBJ1-2
TGTGCCAGCAGCCAAGAGTGGCAGGGGATCAGTACCCAGCATTTT,CASSQEWQGISTQHF,.,once,TRBV4-2,TRBJ1-5
TGCAGTGCCGGCTGGAGGGAAAAACTGTTTTTT,CSAGWREKLFF,.,.,TRBV20-1,TRBJ1-4
TGTGCCTGGAGTGTTATGGCGGGGAACGCAGAGACCCAGTACTTC,CAWSVMAGNAETQYF,.,.,TRBV30,TRBJ2-5
TGTGCCATCAGTGAGTCCGGGGACAGCGGGTTGGATACGCAGTATTTT,CAISESGDSGLDTQYF,.,many,TRBV10-3,TRBJ2-3
TGTGCCAGCAGCTTAGCGGGAGCGGGACTACGGGAGCAGTTCTTC,CASSLAGAGLREQFF,TRBD2,.,TRBV11-2,TRBJ2-1
TGTGCCTGGAGTGGGGAGAATCAGTACAATGAGCAGTTCTTC,CAWSGENQYNEQFF,.,.,TRBV30,TRBJ2-1
TGTGCCAGCAGCTCACCGGGGGTTGGGCTAGATACGCAGTATTTT,CASSSPGVGLDTQYF,.,.,TRBV7-9,TRBJ2-3